This T cell receptor beta chain was observed in a study of blood T cell repertoires in COVID-19. On the study more broadly: T cells, B-cell-depleted T cells, or PBMCs supplied cDNA or gDNA.

CDR3 length: 14 amino acids. Per the germline V gene, CDR1 is SGHRS and CDR2 is YFSETQ. The V end lost 7 bases, the J end lost 0 bases, and 10 bases lay between the germline ends. The method was immunoSEQ multiplex PCR; TCRdb's version includes in-frame clones alone and lacks a portion of them. The sample lists about 300,000 clones; about four fifths were seen once. The TCR originated in a woman in her fifties or sixties who had recovered from COVID-19. The chain uses TRBV5-1 and TRBJ2-2, with D possibly being TRBD1 (6 bases). Sequenced: peripheral blood. CDR3 bases: TGCGCCAGCGCCGACAGGACGAACACCGGGGAGCTGTTTTTT. Protein sequence: CASADRTNTGELFF.